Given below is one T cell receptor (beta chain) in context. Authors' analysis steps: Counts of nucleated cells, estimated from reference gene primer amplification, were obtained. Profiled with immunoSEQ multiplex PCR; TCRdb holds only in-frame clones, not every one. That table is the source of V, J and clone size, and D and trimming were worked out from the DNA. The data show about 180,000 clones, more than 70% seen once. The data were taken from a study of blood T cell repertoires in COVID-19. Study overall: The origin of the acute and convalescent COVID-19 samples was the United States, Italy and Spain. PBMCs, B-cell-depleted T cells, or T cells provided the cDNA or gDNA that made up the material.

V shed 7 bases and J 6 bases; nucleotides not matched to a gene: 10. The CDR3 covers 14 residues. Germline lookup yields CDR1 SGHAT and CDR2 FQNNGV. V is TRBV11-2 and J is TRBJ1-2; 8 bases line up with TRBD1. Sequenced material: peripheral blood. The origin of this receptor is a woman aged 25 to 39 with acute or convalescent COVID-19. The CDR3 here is CASTTTGGTDGYTF. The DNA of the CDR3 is TGTGCCAGCACAACTACAGGGGGGACTGATGGCTACACCTTC. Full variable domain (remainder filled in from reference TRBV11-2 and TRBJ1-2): EAGVAQSPRYKIIEKRQSVAFWCNPISGHATLYWYQQILGQGPKLLIQFQNNGVVDDSQLPKDRFSAERLKGVDSTLKIQPAKLEDSAVYLCASTTTGGTDGYTFGSGTRLTVV.